This is a list of T cell receptor beta chains from one sample in a study of blood T cell repertoires in COVID-19. Here immunoSEQ multiplex PCR was the method, and the copy in TCRdb shows in-frame clones only, minus some. This table has approximately 350,000 clones, under 95% appearing once. Sequenced: peripheral blood. The receptor set was obtained from a woman aged 18-29 years who had recovered from COVID-19. Both conserved end residues are part of each CDR3. D genes are given only for firm matches. For some rows the clone size is stated as once, few or many, or as a class when expanded; others skip it.

CDR3 protein | CDR3 DNA | D gene | J gene | clone size | V gene
CASSYAHSRYGYTF | TGTGCCAGCAGTTACGCCCACAGCCGCTATGGCTACACCTTC | - | TRBJ1-2 | once | TRBV6-2/TRBV6-3
CASSYSGSGWVNEQFF | TGTGCCAGCAGTTATAGCGGGAGCGGTTGGGTCAATGAGCAGTTCTTC | TRBD2 | TRBJ2-1 | few | TRBV7-2
CASSPLYREGGYNEQFF | TGTGCCAGCAGCCCCCTATACAGGGAGGGAGGATACAATGAGCAGTTCTTC | - | TRBJ2-1 | few | TRBV7-8
CASSAQGQGFSGANVLTF | TGTGCCAGTAGTGCACAGGGACAGGGTTTCTCTGGGGCCAACGTCCTGACTTTC | TRBD1 | TRBJ2-6 | - | TRBV19
CASSLSGQGASGYTF | TGTGCCAGCAGCTTATCCGGACAGGGGGCGAGTGGCTACACCTTC | TRBD1 | TRBJ1-2 | - | TRBV7-9
CSASALGAMNTEAFF | TGCAGTGCTAGTGCCCTGGGGGCCATGAACACTGAAGCTTTCTTT | - | TRBJ1-1 | - | TRBV20-1
CASSIGGGQETQYF | TGTGCCAGTAGTATAGGTGGCGGGCAAGAGACCCAGTACTTC | - | TRBJ2-5 | - | TRBV19
CASSAAGYSGNTIYF | TGTGCCAGTAGCGCGGCAGGGTACTCTGGAAACACCATATATTTT | - | TRBJ1-3 | - | TRBV19
CATFGQAISGANVLTF | TGTGCCACCTTCGGACAGGCCATCTCTGGGGCCAACGTCCTGACTTTC | TRBD1 | TRBJ2-6 | - | TRBV19
CASRDRGLTNEKLFF | TGTGCCAGCAGGGACAGGGGGCTAACTAATGAAAAACTGTTTTTT | TRBD1 | TRBJ1-4 | - | TRBV2
CAINNRGAAEAFF | TGTGCCATCAACAACAGGGGAGCGGCTGAAGCTTTCTTT | TRBD1 | TRBJ1-1 | - | TRBV10-3
CASSPGLEIGNTIYF | TGTGCCAGCTCACCAGGGTTGGAGATTGGAAACACCATATATTTT | - | TRBJ1-3 | - | TRBV18
CASSLVSGNTEAFF | TGTGCCAGCAGCTTAGTGTCGGGAAACACTGAAGCTTTCTTT | - | TRBJ1-1 | - | TRBV7-8
CASSPLGLLDNEQFF | TGTGCCAGCAGCCCCCTGGGGTTACTAGACAATGAGCAGTTCTTC | - | TRBJ2-1 | - | TRBV7-2
CASSQDGSGRAWNSGANVLTF | TGCGCCAGCAGCCAAGATGGGAGCGGGAGGGCCTGGAACTCTGGGGCCAACGTCCTGACTTTC | TRBD2 | TRBJ2-6 | - | TRBV4-1
CAISREGGDYGYTF | TGTGCCATCAGTCGGGAGGGTGGTGACTATGGCTACACCTTC | - | TRBJ1-2 | - | TRBV10-3
CASSKTGLAGTGELFF | TGTGCCAGCAGCAAAACGGGACTAGCGGGCACCGGGGAGCTGTTTTTT | TRBD2 | TRBJ2-2 | - | TRBV14
CASSFSGTSGNEQFF | TGTGCCAGCAGCTTCAGCGGGACTAGCGGCAATGAGCAGTTCTTC | TRBD2 | TRBJ2-1 | - | TRBV7-2
CASSQPGPNRGNEQFF | TGTGCCAGCAGCCAACCCGGCCCGAACCGAGGCAATGAGCAGTTCTTC | - | TRBJ2-1 | - | TRBV3-1/TRBV3-2
CASSPTLPRDEKLFF | TGTGCCAGTAGTCCCACTCTACCCCGGGATGAAAAACTGTTTTTT | - | TRBJ1-4 | - | TRBV19
CASSLASLSGRAGELFF | TGTGCCAGCAGCTTAGCTTCTCTTTCTGGTCGGGCCGGGGAGCTGTTTTTT | - | TRBJ2-2 | - | TRBV7-2
CASSFQRQAANTGELFF | TGTGCCAGCAGCTTCCAGCGGCAGGCCGCGAACACCGGGGAGCTGTTTTTT | - | TRBJ2-2 | - | TRBV11-2
CASSKTGNTEAFF | TGTGCCAGCTCAAAGACAGGGAACACTGAAGCTTTCTTT | - | TRBJ1-1 | - | TRBV18
CASSPGITGQSDTQYF | TGTGCCAGCTCGCCTGGCATAACAGGCCAATCAGATACGCAGTATTTT | - | TRBJ2-3 | - | TRBV7-2
CACTRDRNTEAFF | TGTGCCTGCACGCGGGACAGGAACACTGAAGCTTTCTTT | TRBD1 | TRBJ1-1 | - | TRBV30
CASSLPQGAGGELFF | TGTGCCAGCAGCTTGCCCCAGGGGGCTGGCGGGGAGCTGTTTTTT | TRBD1 | TRBJ2-2 | - | TRBV5-4
CASGTGFSGHEKLFF | TGTGCTAGTGGAACAGGATTCTCGGGCCATGAAAAACTGTTTTTT | - | TRBJ1-4 | - | TRBV12-5
CASGLANRGETQYF | TGTGCTAGTGGCCTTGCGAATAGGGGAGAGACCCAGTACTTC | - | TRBJ2-5 | - | TRBV12-5
CASSSFGLAGRGHEQFF | TGTGCCAGCAGCTCTTTCGGACTAGCGGGCAGAGGACATGAGCAGTTCTTC | TRBD2 | TRBJ2-1 | few | TRBV11-3
CATSRAGLNTEAFF | TGTGCCACCAGCAGAGCAGGGTTGAACACTGAAGCTTTCTTT | - | TRBJ1-1 | - | TRBV15
CASSLELAGINEQFF | TGTGCCAGCAGCTTGGAACTAGCGGGCATCAATGAGCAGTTCTTC | TRBD2 | TRBJ2-1 | - | TRBV7-8
CATSDQRGLDRRNTDTQYF | TGTGCCACCAGTGACCAACGGGGACTAGATCGGCGTAACACAGATACGCAGTATTTT | TRBD2 | TRBJ2-3 | - | TRBV24-1
CASSLRSDNEQFF | TGTGCCAGCAGCTTGAGGAGTGACAATGAGCAGTTCTTC | - | TRBJ2-1 | - | TRBV5-4
CASSGRGFDGYTF | TGTGCCAGCAGTGGACGGGGGTTCGATGGCTACACCTTC | - | TRBJ1-2 | once | TRBV27
CASSFPGQGALTSRELFF | TGTGCCAGCAGCTTCCCGGGACAGGGAGCATTAACGTCGAGGGAGCTGTTTTTT | TRBD1 | TRBJ2-2 | - | TRBV11-2
CASSSRADTQYF | TGTGCCAGCAGTTCTAGAGCGGATACGCAGTATTTT | - | TRBJ2-3 | once | TRBV6-2/TRBV6-3
CASLHKPGQGYSPLHF | TGTGCCAGCCTCCATAAACCGGGACAGGGATATTCACCCCTCCACTTT | TRBD1 | TRBJ1-6 | few | TRBV6-6
CASSRDTGWANEKLFF | TGTGCCAGCAGCCGGGACACAGGGTGGGCTAATGAAAAACTGTTTTTT | - | TRBJ1-4 | - | TRBV3-1/TRBV3-2
CASSQDLTSGRAIETQYF | TGTGCCAGCAGCCAAGATCTGACTAGCGGGAGGGCCATCGAGACCCAGTACTTC | TRBD2 | TRBJ2-5 | - | TRBV3-1/TRBV3-2
CASSSYTGELFF | TGTGCCAGCAGCTCCTACACCGGGGAGCTGTTTTTT | - | TRBJ2-2 | - | TRBV11-3
CAWSPLGSPSTDTQYF | TGTGCCTGGAGTCCCCTCGGGAGTCCTAGCACAGATACGCAGTATTTT | - | TRBJ2-3 | - | TRBV30
CASSILDRDNEQFF | TGTGCCAGTAGTATATTGGACAGAGATAATGAGCAGTTCTTC | - | TRBJ2-1 | - | TRBV19
CASSILAGGPVDTGELFF | TGTGCCAGCAGCATCCTAGCGGGAGGGCCGGTGGACACCGGGGAGCTGTTTTTT | - | TRBJ2-2 | - | TRBV21-1
CASSFEAGGIAEKLFF | TGTGCCAGCAGTTTTGAGGCAGGGGGCATAGCTGAAAAACTGTTTTTT | TRBD1 | TRBJ1-4 | - | TRBV6-5
CAWSEGTPSGETQYF | TGTGCCTGGAGTGAGGGGACTCCCTCCGGCGAGACCCAGTACTTC | - | TRBJ2-5 | - | TRBV30
CASSLARGGRNTGELFF | TGTGCCAGCAGCTTGGCGCGGGGGGGCCGGAACACCGGGGAGCTGTTTTTT | TRBD2 | TRBJ2-2 | once | TRBV5-4
CASTDFGMGNTIYF | TGTGCCAGCACCGACTTCGGGATGGGAAACACCATATATTTT | - | TRBJ1-3 | - | TRBV11-2
CASSQGLGVNTEAFF | TGCGCCAGCAGCCAGGGTTTAGGGGTGAACACTGAAGCTTTCTTT | - | TRBJ1-1 | - | TRBV4-3
CASSPQWIFRRGAVF | TGTGCCAGCAGTCCACAGTGGATATTTCGCCGGGGAGCTGTTTTT | - | TRBJ2-2 | - | TRBV27
CASSIGGRAADTQYF | TGTGCCAGTAGTATTGGCGGGAGGGCGGCAGATACGCAGTATTTT | TRBD2 | TRBJ2-3 | - | TRBV19
CASSSNRVTEAFF | TGTGCCAGCAGCTCGAACAGGGTCACTGAAGCTTTCTTT | - | TRBJ1-1 | - | TRBV5-6
CASTRGTEAFF | TGCGCCAGCACCCGGGGCACTGAAGCTTTCTTT | - | TRBJ1-1 | - | TRBV5-1
CASSQDGSTDTQYF | TGCGCCAGCAGCCAAGACGGGAGCACAGATACGCAGTATTTT | - | TRBJ2-3 | - | TRBV5-1
CASSGDRSGGYNEQFF | TGTGCCAGCAGCGGTGATCGGAGCGGGGGTTACAATGAGCAGTTCTTC | TRBD2 | TRBJ2-1 | - | TRBV9
CASSSVNYGYTF | TGTGCCAGCAGTTCAGTTAACTATGGCTACACCTTC | - | TRBJ1-2 | - | TRBV12-3/TRBV12-4
CASSFGLAGEDTDTQYF | TGTGCCAGCAGCTTCGGACTAGCGGGGGAGGACACAGATACGCAGTATTTT | TRBD2 | TRBJ2-3 | - | TRBV5-4
CASSYRHVLAFKGGELFF | TGTGCCAGCAGTTACCGACACGTACTAGCGTTTAAGGGCGGGGAGCTGTTTTTT | TRBD2 | TRBJ2-2 | - | TRBV6-2/TRBV6-3
CASSIDPGLTSGQFF | TGTGCCAGTAGTATAGACCCGGGACTAACCTCAGGGCAGTTCTTC | TRBD2 | TRBJ2-1 | - | TRBV19
CASVEQGTNTEAFF | TGTGCCAGCGTGGAACAGGGGACCAACACTGAAGCTTTCTTT | TRBD1 | TRBJ1-1 | few | TRBV2
CASNSGGSVHEQFF | TGTGCCAGCAATTCAGGGGGTAGCGTGCATGAGCAGTTCTTC | TRBD1 | TRBJ2-1 | - | TRBV11-2